Listed here are 18 T cell receptor beta chains from one sample, sequenced in a study of T cells in women clearing cervical HPV infection. Sequencing was performed with immunoSEQ multiplex PCR; in TCRdb, only in-frame clones are kept and a portion is missing. Its clone listing holds 9,200 or so clones. The sample was blood buffy coat. The receptor set was obtained from a woman between 18 and 70 years old with a cervical HPV16 infection that either progressed to CIN3+ or cleared (not recorded which).

As regards this clone: The read gets to within 3 residues of the CDR3 end, and the germline J gene fills in the rest. The V call is TRBV2, the J call TRBJ1-1, with D hard to call. The V end was cut by 4 bases, the J end by 4 bases, with 4 bases between. Germline V gene sequence: CDR1 SNHLY, CDR2 FYNNEI. CDR3 length: 11 residues. CDR3 bases read: TGTGCCAGCAGTGTCGGCACTGAA. This gives the protein CASSVGTE. The complete CDR3 reads CASSVGTEAFF.

Turning to this clone: The read finishes 3 residues shy of the CDR3 end, and the germline J gene is used to complete it. J is TRBJ2-1 and V is TRBV19; 9 positions match TRBD2. CDR1 and CDR2 from the germline V gene are LNHDA and SQIVND (reference sequence). Trimming removed 3 bases from V and 9 bases from J; junction bases left unmatched: 12. The CDR3 length is 16 residues. The CDR3 bases that were read are TGTGCCAGTAGTATTGAAGCTAGCGGGGTGTCTGGTGAG. Its protein is CASSIEASGVSGE. The whole CDR3 sequence reads CASSIEASGVSGEQFF. The complete variable domain, with remaining parts taken from reference TRBV19 and TRBJ2-1, reads DGGITQSPKYLFRKEGQNVTLSCEQNLNHDAMYWYRQDPGQGLRLIYYSQIVNDFQKGDIAEGYSVSREKKESFPLTVTSAQKNPTAFYLCASSIEASGVSGEQFFGPGTRLTVL.

With respect to this clone: The CDR3 end falls 3 residues outside the read, so it is completed with the germline J gene. The V call is TRBV19, the J call TRBJ2-2, with D tentatively TRBD1 (6 bases). The V and J ends lost 2 bases and 8 bases respectively, with 9 bases between them. This CDR3 has 13 amino acids. Looked up from germline, CDR1 is LNHDA and CDR2 is SQIVND (reference sequence). The part of the CDR3 DNA that was read is TGTGCCAGTAGTATAAGGGGGTTGGGGGAG. Translating gives CASSIRGLGE. The CDR3 reads in full as CASSIRGLGELFF.

Notes on this clone: The read finishes 3 residues shy of the CDR3 end, and the germline J gene is used to complete it. The gene calls are TRBV20-1 and TRBJ2-1, with a possible D match to TRBD2 (6 bases). This CDR3 region has 16 residues. Germline V gene lookup returns CDR1 DFQATT and CDR2 SNEGSKA (reference sequence). V lost 1 base and J 6 bases, leaving 19 bases between the germline ends. CDR3 DNA, as far as it was read: TGCAGTGCTAGAGTCGGAGGGACTCTATATCCCAATGAG. It translates to CSARVGGTLYPNE. The CDR3 as a whole reads CSARVGGTLYPNEQFF.

For this clone: The read falls 3 residues short of the CDR3 end, and the missing part is taken from the germline J gene. The V gene is TRBV7-2, the J gene TRBJ2-3; 10 bases agree with TRBD2. CDR3 length: 15 residues. Germline CDR1 reads SGHTA; CDR2 reads FQGNSA. CDR3 sequence reads: CASSRTSGGGETQYF. The covered CDR3 bases are TGTGCCAGCAGCCGGACTAGCGGCGGTGGAGAGACG.

Frequency places this clone as medium-sized. The read ends 3 residues shy of where the CDR3 ends; the end is completed using the germline J gene. The V and J genes are TRBV2 and TRBJ1-4; 7 bases agree with TRBD1. V was clipped by 3 bases and J by 5 bases; unmatched bases: 9. The germline V gene has CDR1 SNHLY and CDR2 FYNNEI. This CDR3 is 16 amino acids long. This CDR3 is CASSDGARGQNEKLFF. The sequenced CDR3 bases are TGTGCCAGCAGTGATGGGGCTAGGGGGCAAAATGAAAAA.

A remark on this clone: The CDR3 end is not reached by the read, which stops 3 residues before it; the germline J gene fills it in. The chain employs TRBV28 and TRBJ1-2; TRBD1 might be the D (6 bases). The germline gives CDR1 MDHEN, CDR2 SYDVKM. CDR3 length equals 13 residues. Trimming pared 10 bases from V and 2 bases from J, leaving 14 bases between. CDR3 sequence reads: CATAPTGNYGYTF. The sequenced part of the CDR3 DNA is TGTGCCACCGCCCCGACAGGAAACTATGGC.

As regards this clone: The read halts 3 residues ahead of the CDR3 end, with the missing end drawn from the germline J gene. V is TRBV7-6 and J is TRBJ2-5, with D uncertain. Germline-derived CDR1 and CDR2 are SGHVS and FNYEAQ. This CDR3 region has 12 residues. Trimming shortened V by 6 bases and J by 5 bases, and 10 bases separated the two germline ends. Here the CDR3 reads CASSRVGETQYF. Incomplete CDR3 DNA: TGTGCCAGCAGTCGGGTCGGCGAGACC.

For this clone: Read coverage stops 3 residues before the CDR3 terminus; the germline J gene supplies the remainder. The rearrangement uses TRBV7-9 and TRBJ1-6; D uncertain. V was pared by 3 bases and J by 7 bases, with 10 bases between. There are 14 residues in the CDR3. Germline V gene data show CDR1 as SEHNR and CDR2 as FQNEAQ (reference sequence). CDR3 amino acids: CASSLAFLNSPLHF. CDR3 DNA, as far as it was read: TGTGCCAGCAGCTTGGCATTTTTGAATTCACCC. Based on the CDR3 plus reference TRBV7-9 and TRBJ1-6, the full variable domain is DTGVSQNPRHKITKRGQNVTFRCDPISEHNRLYWYRQTLGQGPEFLTYFQNEAQLEKSRLLSDRFSAERPKGSFSTLEIQRTEQGDSAMYLCASSLAFLNSPLHFGNGTRLTVT.

With regard to this clone: Read coverage stops 3 residues before the CDR3 terminus; the germline J gene supplies the remainder. The chain recombines TRBV20-1 with TRBJ2-3; TRBD2 matches at 7 bases. Germline lookup yields CDR1 DFQATT and CDR2 SNEGSKA (reference sequence). The CDR3 runs to 17 residues. CDR3 bases read: TGCAGTGCTAGGGGGAGGGGAGAAGACTTTAGCAATCAGCCG. Amino acids: CSARGRGEDFSNQP. The CDR3 in its entirety is CSARGRGEDFSNQPQYF.

Judged by frequency, this clone is medium-sized (0.01 to 0.1%). Sequencing ends 3 residues short of the CDR3 end; the germline J gene provides the rest. This rearrangement joins TRBV19 to TRBJ1-4, with unresolved D. Germline CDR1 reads LNHDA; CDR2 reads SQIVND (reference sequence). This CDR3 spans 13 amino acids. The V gene lost 4 bases and the J gene lost 8 bases, with 11 bases spanning the gap. Here the CDR3 reads CASSTSPREKLFF. The CDR3 bases that were read are TGTGCCAGTAGTACGTCACCCAGGGAAAAA.

A note on this clone: Sequencing ends 3 residues short of the CDR3 end; the germline J gene provides the rest. V usage is TRBV20-1 and J usage is TRBJ2-3; TRBD1 is a possible D gene (6 bases). The CDR3 is 12 residues long. Looked up from germline, CDR1 is DFQATT and CDR2 is SNEGSKA (reference sequence). The chain's CDR3 is CSANREGETQYF. The DNA read from the CDR3 is TGCAGTGCTAACAGGGAAGGAGAGACG.

Frequency places this clone as medium-sized (0.01 to 0.1%). The junction shows a germline mismatch at one end, possibly a read error. The sequenced fragment ends 3 residues before the CDR3 boundary, so the rest is inferred from the germline J gene. V is TRBV4-2 and J is TRBJ1-2; the match to TRBD1 covers 9 bases. CDR1 and CDR2 from the germline V gene are LGHNA and YNFKEQ. The CDR3 consists of 14 residues. The CDR3 bases that were read are TGCGCCAGCAGCCTGGTACAGGGGGCGAGCGGC. Translating it yields CASSLVQGASG. The full CDR3 protein is CASSLVQGASGYTF.

About this clone: The read ends 3 residues early relative to the CDR3; the germline J gene fills the gap. This chain joins TRBV5-1 and TRBJ2-1; 8 bases are shared with TRBD1. The germline V gene has CDR1 SGHRS and CDR2 YFSETQ. V was clipped by 2 bases and J by 5 bases; unmatched bases: 9. The CDR3 is made up of 16 amino acids. This CDR3 reads CASSFFRTGPHNEQFF. The part of the CDR3 DNA that was read is TGCGCCAGCAGCTTCTTCCGGACAGGGCCTCACAATGAG.

CDR3 sequence reads: CSAYLPGRGERIQYF. Partial CDR3 DNA: TGCAGTGCCTACTTACCTGGTAGGGGCGAGCGCATT. The chain is built from TRBV20-1 and TRBJ2-4, with D tentatively TRBD1 (5 bases). The read ends 3 residues before the CDR3 terminus; that terminus is restored from the germline J gene. Trimming left V 6 bases short and J 9 bases short, with 24 bases between. The CDR3 covers 15 residues. The V gene's germline CDR1 is DFQATT and CDR2 SNEGSKA (reference sequence).

Points on this clone: The missing CDR3 end, 3 residues past where the read stops, is filled in from the germline J gene. Within the sample, other DNA sequences also encode this same CDR3. The V and J genes are TRBV30 and TRBJ1-3; tentative D call: TRBD1 (6 bases). V gave up 0 bases and J gave up 4 bases, with 19 bases separating them. The CDR3 loop spans 17 amino acids. From germline, CDR1 is GTSNPN and CDR2 SVGIG (reference sequence). CDR3 DNA, as far as it was read: TGTGCCTGGAGTGTACCCGAATTTAGGGGGAGAGGAAACACC. This encodes CAWSVPEFRGRGNT. Given in full, the CDR3 is CAWSVPEFRGRGNTIYF.

About this clone itself: The read ends 3 residues early relative to the CDR3; the germline J gene fills the gap. The chain combines TRBV29-1 with TRBJ2-4; D is unresolved. The CDR3 spans 12 residues. Germline V CDR1 and CDR2: SQVTM, ANQGSEA. The DNA read from the CDR3 is TGCAGCGTTGACGTCGGCAACTATGGT. This codes for CSVDVGNYG. From start to end, the CDR3 is CSVDVGNYGQYF.

As concerns this clone: With the read ending 3 residues before the CDR3 end, the germline J gene is used to fill in that end. This chain joins TRBV16 and TRBJ2-3; D uncertain. The germline V gene encodes CDR1 KGHSY and CDR2 FQNENV. Trimming shortened V by 0 bases and J by 0 bases, and 7 bases separated the two germline ends. The CDR3 loop spans 15 amino acids. Partial CDR3 DNA: TGTGCCAGCAGCCAATCAGGTTCTAGCACAGATACG. This translates into CASSQSGSSTDT. The entire CDR3 protein reads CASSQSGSSTDTQYF. Variable domain in full (rest from reference TRBV16 and TRBJ2-3): GEEVAQTPKHLVRGEGQKAKLYCAPIKGHSYVFWYQQVLKNEFKFLISFQNENVFDETGMPKERFSAKCLPNSPCSLEIQATKLEDSAVYFCASSQSGSSTDTQYFGPGTRLTVL.